This T cell receptor beta chain originates from a study of T cells after yellow fever vaccination. TCR cDNA was made by 5'RACE template switching, adding a universal primer site and UMIs. In TCRdb, the 5' RACE reads were re-called with MiXCR into one record per CDR3 protein. This sample has about 300,000 distinct CDR3 sequences, with 7.5% to 9.5% found just once. Points from the study as a whole: Weaker overall, the secondary response nonetheless peaked faster (day 5 versus 15).

Points on this clonotype: What it recognizes is unknown.

The germline V and J ends were trimmed by 0 bases and 1 base, with 12 bases remaining between them. Germline V gene data show CDR1 as DFQATT and CDR2 as SNEGSKA (reference sequence). The CDR3 loop spans 15 amino acids. The chain combines TRBV20-1 with TRBJ1-1; maybe TRBD1 (6 bases). Sample: CD4+ T cells sorted from PBMCs, taken 5 days after the yellow fever booster vaccination. This receptor was identified in a man younger than 30 who received the YFV17D yellow fever vaccine. The CDR3 region is CSARDRLRGNTEAFF. The CDR3 DNA follows: TGCAGTGCTAGAGATCGGCTCAGGGGGAACACTGAAGCTTTCTTT.